This TCR beta chain appears in the sequencing data of a study of CD8 T cells in ankylosing spondylitis. Study-wide results and limits: Disease-linked clones were reportedly significantly enriched in matched ankylosing spondylitis synovial fluid. Researchers report that disease-linked clones proved CD8+ and relatively rare in peripheral blood.

Making use of molecular barcodes, quantitative 5'-RACE generated TCR beta libraries. TCRdb ran MiXCR on the 5' RACE reads and lists one entry per CDR3 protein. The repertoire holds about 100,000 distinct CDR3 sequences, 24% seen once, with 9% to 15% in the top ten. This clonotype has a count of ten or more. What it recognizes is unknown. V lost 0 bases and J 4 bases, leaving 11 bases between the germline ends. The germline gives CDR1 SGHRS, CDR2 YFSETQ. This CDR3 contains 15 residues. Source material: synovial fluid, either unsorted or a sorted T cell fraction (not recorded which). The rearrangement joins TRBV5-1 to TRBJ2-1, with D unclear. This clonotype was obtained from a male donor with ankylosing spondylitis. The CDR3 sequence: CASSLDGQQYNEQFF. CDR3 nucleotide sequence: TGCGCCAGCAGCTTGGATGGTCAGCAATACAATGAGCAGTTCTTC. The entire variable domain, with the rest obtained from reference TRBV5-1 and TRBJ2-1, is as follows: KAGVTQTPRYLIKTRGQQVTLSCSPISGHRSVSWYQQTPGQGLQFLFEYFSETQRNKGNFPGRFSGRQFSNSRSEMNVSTLELGDSALYLCASSLDGQQYNEQFFGPGTRLTVL.